These 27 T cell receptor beta chains were all obtained from the same sample, sequenced in a study of spatial heterogeneity in lung cancer (dated by TCRdb to about 2019). Libraries were made using 5' RACE. TCRdb names NextSeq 500 as the instrument used. TCRdb reprocessing: public reads trimmed at Q25 with fastp, clones called with MiXCR, in-frame beta chains kept. Rows are unified per CDR3 protein, each entry keeping the most common DNA and genes. The sample table contains about 38,000 distinct CDR3 sequences; only one count was recorded for 7.5% of them. Of the sample, 25% to 35% falls within the top ten clones. The sample's time point label, in plain terms: sample taken at primary tumor resection. Whole RNA extracted from tumor and nontumor lung tissue, or from cryopreserved PBMC samples, was used for TCR sequencing without cell sorting. The sample here was PBMCs, taken at surgery. The source of these receptors is a male donor with early-stage non-small cell lung cancer.

The J gene is TRBJ2-3, the V gene TRBV4-3; 12 nucleotides agree with TRBD2. CDR1 is LGHNA, CDR2 YSLEER, per germline. The V segment lost 5 bases and the J segment 2 bases; nucleotides outside the gene matches: 5. The CDR3 length is 16 residues. DNA for the CDR3: TGCGCCAGCAGCAACGGACTAGCGGGGATCACAGATACGCAGTATTTT. Its protein product is CASSNGLAGITDTQYF.

Worth noting for this clonotype: Given a much more abundant clone one base away, this may be a read error. The chain combines TRBV20-1 with TRBJ2-4; D gene unclear. Germline V gene lookup returns CDR1 DFQATT and CDR2 SNEGSKA (reference sequence). This CDR3 contains 13 residues. In DNA, the CDR3 is TGCAGTGATAGAGACCCCTCAGGATATATTCAGTACTTC. This translates into CSDRDPSGYIQYF.

The chain recombines TRBV4-3 with TRBJ2-1, with TRBD2 matching over 11 bases. CDR1 and CDR2 from the germline V gene are LGHNA and YSLEER. The CDR3 is made up of 17 amino acids. V gave up 2 bases and J gave up 6 bases; unmatched junction bases: 9. CDR3 residues: CASSQRSRLAGLNEQFF. CDR3 coding DNA: TGCGCCAGCAGCCAAAGAAGTCGACTAGCGGGGCTCAATGAGCAGTTCTTC.

This clonotype has at least ten counts. The CDR3, as DNA: TGCGCCAGCAGCTTGGCAGCGGACGGCGCCTATGGCTACACCTTC. This gives the protein CASSLAADGAYGYTF. This chain joins TRBV5-1 and TRBJ1-2; D gene unclear. CDR1 and CDR2 (germline): SGHRS, YFSETQ. The V end was cut by 0 bases, the J end by 4 bases, with 13 bases between. The CDR3 loop spans 15 amino acids.

The chain employs TRBV7-8 and TRBJ2-7, with D possibly matching TRBD2 (6 bases). V lost 5 bases and J lost 5, with 19 bases in between. From germline, CDR1 is SGHVS and CDR2 FQNEAQ. This CDR3 contains 15 residues. Here the CDR3 reads CASSPVGGAGNEQYV. Here the CDR3 DNA reads TGTGCCAGCAGCCCAGTTGGGGGTGCGGGGAACGAGCAGTACGTC.

The chain recombines TRBV7-8 with TRBJ2-7, with D possibly called TRBD1 or TRBD2 (5 bases each). Per germline, CDR1 SGHVS and CDR2 FQNEAQ. The ends were cut back, 1 base at V and 0 bases at J, with 10 bases in the middle. The CDR3 loop spans 15 amino acids. The CDR3 DNA sequence: TGTGCCAGCAGCTTAGTCGCAGGGAGCTCCTACGAGCAGTACGTC. As protein: CASSLVAGSSYEQYV.

This clonotype has a count of ten or more. The rearrangement links TRBV12-3 or TRBV12-4 to TRBJ2-7, with 8 bases matching TRBD1. The trim removed 2 bases at V and 3 bases at J, leaving 3 bases unmatched. CDR3 length: 14 amino acids. For the CDR3, the DNA is TGTGCCAGCAGTTTATTACAGGGGGACTACGAGCAGTACTTC. Encoded protein: CASSLLQGDYEQYF.

This clonotype was picked up many times. The chain employs TRBV6-2 or TRBV6-3 and TRBJ2-7; D not resolved. V lost 10 bases to trimming and J lost 0 bases, with 7 bases between them. Germline V gene sequence: CDR1 MNHEY, CDR2 SVGEGT. The CDR3 consists of 11 residues. The chain's CDR3 is CATSASYEQYV. CDR3 DNA sequence: TGTGCCACATCCGCCTCCTACGAGCAGTACGTC.

This clonotype was found many times. This chain uses TRBV18 with TRBJ1-5; D unclear. The V end was cut by 6 bases, the J end by 3 bases, with 15 bases between. This CDR3 has 15 residues. Per germline, CDR1 KGHSH and CDR2 LQKENI. DNA for the CDR3: TGTGCCAGCTCGCCCGATGGGGTAATCAATCAGCCCCAGCATTTT. Protein: CASSPDGVINQPQHF.

This chain connects TRBV7-2 to TRBJ1-2; D not certain. The germline V and J ends were trimmed by 2 bases and 4 bases, with 5 bases remaining between them. The germline CDR1 and CDR2 sequences are SGHTA and FQGNSA. The CDR3 consists of 12 residues. The chain's CDR3 is CASSLISYGYTF. In DNA form, the CDR3 reads TGTGCCAGCAGCTTAATCAGCTATGGCTACACCTTC.

This clonotype was found many times. The genes are TRBV29-1 and TRBJ2-3; 12 positions match TRBD2. The germline CDR1 and CDR2 sequences are SQVTM and ANQGSEA. This CDR3 has 17 residues. Germline trimming cut 6 bases from V and 1 base from J; bases unmatched to any gene: 11. As DNA, the CDR3 is TGCAGCGTCCTGACTAGCGGGGGTCTGAGGGGCACAGATACGCAGTATTTT. Translated: CSVLTSGGLRGTDTQYF.

The chain has TRBV7-9 and TRBJ1-3; D not resolved. With 4 bases removed from V and 0 bases from J, the gap between germline ends came to 10 bases. CDR3 size: 15 residues. The V gene's germline CDR1 is SEHNR and CDR2 FQNEAQ (reference sequence). DNA for the CDR3: TGTGCCAGCAGCTCCCGACTGTCCTCTGGAAACACCATATATTTT. It is translated as CASSSRLSSGNTIYF.

At least ten counts were recorded for this clonotype. V is TRBV9 and J is TRBJ2-1, with D perhaps TRBD2 (5 bases). CDR1 and CDR2 (germline): SGDLS, YYNGEE. V lost 0 bases to trimming and J lost 2 bases, with 9 bases between them. The CDR3 spans 15 residues. Written as DNA, the CDR3 is TGTGCCAGCAGCGTAGGTAGCGAGCCCTACAATGAGCAGTTCTTC. Its translation: CASSVGSEPYNEQFF.

In this sample, this clonotype turned up a few times. The chain employs TRBV3-1 and TRBJ1-4; a possible D gene is TRBD1 (6 bases). The CDR3 loop spans 18 amino acids. Germline assignment: CDR1 LGHDT and CDR2 YNNKEL (reference sequence). V gave up 4 bases and J gave up 0 bases, with 18 bases separating them. The CDR3 DNA follows: TGTGCCAGCAGCCCCCCGGGGGCAGTGGCCGCAACTAATGAAAAACTGTTTTTT. This translates into CASSPPGAVAATNEKLFF.

This clonotype appeared many times. J is TRBJ2-3 and V is TRBV9; TRBD1 or TRBD2 may be the D gene (6 bases each). The germline V gene has CDR1 SGDLS and CDR2 YYNGEE. Trimming removed 5 bases from V and 5 bases from J, with 12 bases in between. The CDR3 covers 13 residues. In nucleotides, the CDR3 is TGTGCCAGCAGTCCACAGGGAGGAGATACGCAGTATTTT. Amino acids: CASSPQGGDTQYF.

This clonotype showed up many times. This chain uses TRBV29-1 with TRBJ1-2; D gene unclear. The ends were cut back, 3 bases at V and 1 base at J, with 6 bases in the middle. This CDR3 comprises 12 residues. Germline loops: CDR1 SQVTM, CDR2 ANQGSEA. The CDR3 sequence: CSVESVNYGYTF. DNA of the CDR3: TGCAGCGTTGAGTCGGTTAACTATGGCTACACCTTC.

This clonotype was observed many times. At one boundary the junction diverges from the germline segment, which might be a read error. The V gene is TRBV20-1, the J gene TRBJ2-7, with D unclear. The CDR3 is 11 amino acids. Germline assignment: CDR1 DFQATT and CDR2 SNEGSKA (reference sequence). As DNA, the CDR3 is TGCAGTGCTAGAGGTGCCACCTCCCCCCGCTTC. The encoded protein is CSARGATSPRF.

The table lists this clonotype with many counts. The rearrangement links TRBV3-1 to TRBJ2-2, with 8 bases lining up with TRBD1. The trim removed 3 bases at V and 4 bases at J, leaving 7 bases unmatched. Germline V gene lookup returns CDR1 LGHDT and CDR2 YNNKEL (reference sequence). The CDR3 has 16 residues. The CDR3 coding sequence is TGTGCCAGCAGCCATTCTGGGACAGGTTTCACCGGGGAGCTGTTTTTT. Amino acids: CASSHSGTGFTGELFF. Supplemented by reference TRBV3-1 and TRBJ2-2, the full variable domain reads DTAVSQTPKYLVTQMGNDKSIKCEQNLGHDTMYWYKQDSKKFLKIMFSYNNKELIINETVPNRFSPKSPDKAHLNLHINSLELGDSAVYFCASSHSGTGFTGELFFGEGSRLTVL.

The V call is TRBV3-1, the J call TRBJ2-7; D is unclear. Germline values: CDR1 LGHDT, CDR2 YNNKEL (reference sequence). This CDR3 spans 13 amino acids. Trimming left V 3 bases short and J 4 bases short, with 10 bases between. DNA of the CDR3: TGTGCCAGCAGCCAGGCAGGAGAATACGAGCAGTACGTC. The encoded protein is CASSQAGEYEQYV.

This clonotype was counted a few times. The chain links TRBV11-2 to TRBJ2-1; the match to TRBD1 covers 10 bases. Germline-derived CDR1 and CDR2 are SGHAT and FQNNGV. The CDR3 sequence is 13 residues long. The J segment lost 9 bases and the V segment lost 5 bases, leaving 4 bases of the junction unmatched. CDR3 sequence (DNA): TGTGCCAGCAGCAGGGACAGGGGAGTTGAGCAGTTCTTC. Protein: CASSRDRGVEQFF. The full variable domain, in which reference TRBV11-2 and TRBJ2-1 provide the parts outside the CDR3, is EAGVAQSPRYKIIEKRQSVAFWCNPISGHATLYWYQQILGQGPKLLIQFQNNGVVDDSQLPKDRFSAERLKGVDSTLKIQPAKLEDSAVYLCASSRDRGVEQFFGPGTRLTVL.

This clonotype has a count of ten or more. V usage is TRBV29-1 and J usage is TRBJ2-3; no reliable D call. Trimming pared 2 bases from V and 1 base from J, leaving 10 bases between. This CDR3 is built from 14 residues. The germline CDR1 and CDR2 sequences are SQVTM and ANQGSEA. The CDR3 loop is CSVENYEGTDTQYF. DNA of the CDR3: TGCAGCGTTGAAAACTACGAGGGCACAGATACGCAGTATTTT.

This clonotype was recorded many times. CDR3 in amino acids: CASSVGETGQFF. CDR3 DNA sequence: TGTGCCAGCAGCGTAGGAGAGACGGGGCAGTTCTTC. The chain has TRBV9 and TRBJ2-1; D not resolved. Germline V gives CDR1 SGDLS, CDR2 YYNGEE. The CDR3 loop spans 12 amino acids. V lost 0 bases and J 12 bases, leaving 10 bases between the germline ends.

Many counts were recorded for this clonotype. The chain joins TRBV20-1 to TRBJ2-7; the D gene is possibly TRBD1 (5 bases). Trimming removed 3 bases from V and 0 bases from J, with 9 bases in between. The CDR3 totals 13 residues. The germline gives CDR1 DFQATT, CDR2 SNEGSKA (reference sequence). Written as DNA, the CDR3 is TGCAGTGCTAGGACAGAAAGCTCCTACGAGCAGTACTTC. Translation gives CSARTESSYEQYF.

The rearrangement links TRBV20-1 to TRBJ2-7; 9 bases align to TRBD2. J lost 0 bases, V lost 7 bases, and 7 bases had no gene match. Germline lookup yields CDR1 DFQATT and CDR2 SNEGSKA (reference sequence). This CDR3 spans 14 amino acids. The CDR3 coding sequence is TGCAGTGGGAGGAGCGGGGGGAGCTCCTACGAGCAGTACTTC. Its protein product is CSGRSGGSSYEQYF.

This clonotype was found many times. The genes are TRBV5-5 and TRBJ2-6, with D possibly TRBD1 on 5 matching bases. CDR3 length: 16 residues. The germline CDR1 and CDR2 sequences are SGHKS and YYEKEE (reference sequence). V lost 0 bases and J lost 0, with 7 bases in between. This CDR3 is CASSLEQGSGANVLTF. DNA for the CDR3: TGTGCCAGCAGCTTGGAGCAGGGCTCTGGGGCCAACGTCCTGACTTTC.

The table lists this clonotype with many counts. This rearrangement joins TRBV4-2 to TRBJ2-3; D is uncertain. The CDR3 is 15 residues long. Germline CDR1 and CDR2: LGHNA and YNFKEQ. V was shortened by 1 base and J by 5 bases, with 13 bases between the two germline ends. The CDR3 region is CASSQVPGLEDTQYF. CDR3 coding DNA: TGTGCCAGCAGCCAAGTCCCCGGGCTTGAAGATACGCAGTATTTT.

This clonotype was seen many times. This chain joins TRBV13 and TRBJ1-4, with TRBD1 matching over 7 bases. Unmatched junction bases numbered 10, after V lost 4 bases and J lost 8 bases. The CDR3 spans 15 residues. Germline CDR1 is PRHDT and CDR2 is FYEKMQ (reference sequence). The DNA of the CDR3 is TGTGCCAGCAGCTCATCGACAGGGTGGCGCGAAAAACTGTTTTTT. This encodes CASSSSTGWREKLFF.